This T cell receptor (beta chain) was observed in a study of control samples from healthy donors and cancer patients (dated by TCRdb to the early 2020s). About this clone itself: The target of this receptor is not known. The input lacks base qualities; no much larger clone sits a single base away.

The germline V gene (reference sequence) supplies CDR1 SGHNT and CDR2 YYREEE. V has 3 bases trimmed and J has 1 base trimmed; junction bases matching no gene number 5. Counted from cysteine to phenylalanine, this CDR3 has 15 amino acids. Just the 45-base CDR3 DNA is kept, in frame starting at base 1. The library was generated by the immunoSEQ multiplex PCR assay. This immuneACCESS table, as held by TCRdb, lists in-frame sequences with V and J called but not all clones. Of the missing ones, under half trace to an unresolved V gene in checked studies; the others have no known cause. The sample data list about 140,000 clones, and around 90% of these were observed just once. The ten largest account for around 4.9% of the sample.

This sequence uses TRBV5-4 and TRBJ2-7; 9 bases in the junction line up with TRBD1. Sequencing used blood. This sequence originates from a man aged 30-40 years in good health. The CDR3 protein is CASSSPGTGSYEQYF. Here is the DNA: TGTGCCAGCAGCTCACCCGGGACAGGGTCCTACGAGCAGTACTTC.